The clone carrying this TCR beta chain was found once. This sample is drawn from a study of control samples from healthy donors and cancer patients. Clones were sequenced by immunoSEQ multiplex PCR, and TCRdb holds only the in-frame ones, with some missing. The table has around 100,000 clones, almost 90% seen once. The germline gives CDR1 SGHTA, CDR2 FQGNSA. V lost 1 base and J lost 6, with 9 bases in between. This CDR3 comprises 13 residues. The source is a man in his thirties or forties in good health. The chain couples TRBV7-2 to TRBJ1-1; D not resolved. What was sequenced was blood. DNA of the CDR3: TGTGCCAGCAGCTTAGTGGCGATCGCTGAAGCTTTCTTT. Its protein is CASSLVAIAEAFF.